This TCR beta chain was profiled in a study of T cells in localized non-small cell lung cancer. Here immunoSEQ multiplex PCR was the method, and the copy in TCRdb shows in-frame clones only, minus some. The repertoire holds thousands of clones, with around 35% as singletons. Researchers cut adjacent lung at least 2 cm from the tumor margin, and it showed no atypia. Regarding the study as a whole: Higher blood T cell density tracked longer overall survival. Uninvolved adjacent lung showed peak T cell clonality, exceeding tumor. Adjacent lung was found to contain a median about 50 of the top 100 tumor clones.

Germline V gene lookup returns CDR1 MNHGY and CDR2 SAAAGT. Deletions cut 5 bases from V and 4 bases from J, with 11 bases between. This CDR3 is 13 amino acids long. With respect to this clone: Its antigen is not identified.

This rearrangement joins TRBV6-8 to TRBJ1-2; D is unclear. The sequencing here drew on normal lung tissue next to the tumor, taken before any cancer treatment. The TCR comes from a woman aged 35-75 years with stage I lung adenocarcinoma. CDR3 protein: CASSVAELYGYTF. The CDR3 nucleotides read TGTGCCAGCAGTGTCGCAGAGCTCTATGGCTACACCTTC.